These 20 T cell receptor beta chains were sequenced from one sample in a study of CD4 T cells in relation to SARS-CoV-2 and coronaviruses. Libraries were prepared by immunoSEQ multiplex PCR; TCRdb keeps only in-frame clonotypes and omits some of them. This sample has about 37,000 clones, with roughly 84% found just once. These receptors have no known antigen. Sequencing was performed on naive CD4+ T cells from PBMCs, cultured in vitro. Sample subset: naive CD4+ T cells isolated by negative enrichment. The receptors here all came from an adult with COVID-19.

The rearrangement joins TRBV5-3 to TRBJ2-2; 8 nucleotides align to TRBD2. TRBV5-3 is given ORF status, its function remaining uncertain. The V gene end was trimmed by 5 bases and the J gene end by 4 bases; junction bases not matched to a gene: 16. CDR3 length: 18 residues. The chain's CDR3 is CARRCGREGPQGTGELFF. CDR3 bases: TGTGCCAGAAGGTGTGGCCGGGAGGGCCCTCAGGGCACCGGGGAGCTGTTTTTT.

The DNA for the CDR3 is TGTGCCAGCAGCACCCGCGGGGGAGGCTATGGCTACACCTTC. Protein sequence: CASSTRGGGYGYTF. The rearrangement joins TRBV3-1 (or the pseudogene TRBV3-2) to TRBJ1-2; maybe TRBD1 (5 bases). Germline V gene data show CDR1 as LGHDT and CDR2 as YNNKEL (reference sequence). Trimming cost V 5 bases and J 4 bases, with 14 bases left between them. The CDR3 extends over 14 amino acids.

The chain carries TRBV5-8 and TRBJ1-1, with a tentative D call TRBD1 (5 bases). This CDR3 is 14 amino acids long. The V end lost 6 bases, the J end lost 3 bases, and 15 bases lay between the germline ends. The germline V gene encodes CDR1 SGHTS and CDR2 YDEGEE. The chain's CDR3 is CASTSMGPYTEAFF. The CDR3 DNA follows: TGTGCCAGCACGTCCATGGGGCCCTACACTGAAGCTTTCTTT.

The chain is built from TRBV9 and TRBJ1-1; 8 nucleotides align to TRBD1. After removal of 0 bases from V and 7 bases from J, the junction contained 11 bases not matched to a gene. The CDR3 totals 16 residues. Per the germline V gene, CDR1 is SGDLS and CDR2 is YYNGEE. CDR3 bases: TGTGCCAGCAGCGTAGGCCCAGGGGGCCGGGGGAATGAAGCTTTCTTT. Translation: CASSVGPGGRGNEAFF.

The V gene is TRBV28, the J gene TRBJ2-7; D uncertain. V was trimmed by 7 bases and J by 1 base, leaving 8 bases between them. The CDR3 sequence is 12 residues long. The germline CDR1 and CDR2 sequences are MDHEN and SYDVKM. The CDR3 spells CASTVGSYEQYF. The DNA of the CDR3 is TGTGCCAGCACGGTGGGTTCCTACGAGCAGTACTTC. Filled out from reference TRBV28 and TRBJ2-7, the complete variable domain reads DVKVTQSSRYLVKRTGEKVFLECVQDMDHENMFWYRQDPGLGLRLIYFSYDVKMKEKGDIPEGYSVSREKKERFSLILESASTNQTSMYLCASTVGSYEQYFGPGTRLTVT.

The chain is built from TRBV5-6 and TRBJ2-7; the match to TRBD1 covers 10 bases. This CDR3 is built from 16 residues. The germline V gene has CDR1 SGHDT and CDR2 YYEEEE. With V trimmed by 0 bases and J by 2 bases, 5 bases remained unmatched. CDR3 region: CASSLEWDRGTYEQYF. As DNA, the CDR3 is TGTGCCAGCAGCTTGGAGTGGGACAGGGGCACCTACGAGCAGTACTTC.

The table lists this clone with a few counts. The genes are TRBV9 and TRBJ2-1; TRBD1 is a possible D gene (6 bases). Trimming took 1 base from V and 8 from J, leaving 7 bases between them. The CDR3 spans 12 residues. Germline lookup yields CDR1 SGDLS and CDR2 YYNGEE. CDR3 sequence reads: CASSVSGDEQFF. For the CDR3, the DNA is TGTGCCAGCAGCGTATCAGGGGATGAGCAGTTCTTC.

V is TRBV4-1 and J is TRBJ2-1; 8 nucleotides agree with TRBD2. The CDR3 runs to 15 residues. Germline V CDR1 and CDR2: MGHRA, YSYEKL. The V and J ends lost 4 bases and 9 bases, in that order; junction bases with no gene match: 11. The CDR3 loop is CASSPTPGTRFEQFF. CDR3 nucleotides: TGCGCCAGCAGCCCCACGCCCGGGACTAGATTTGAGCAGTTCTTC.

CDR3 DNA sequence: TGTGCCAGCAGCTTGGGAGGCGGGGGAAGACCGTCTCTCAACAATGAGCAGTTCTTC. Encoded protein: CASSLGGGGRPSLNNEQFF. V and J are TRBV5-4 and TRBJ2-1; 7 bases line up with TRBD2. CDR3 length: 19 amino acids. The V and J ends lost 0 bases and 5 bases, in that order; junction bases with no gene match: 17. CDR1 and CDR2 from the germline V gene are SGHNT and YYREEE (reference sequence).

The chain uses TRBV5-6 and TRBJ2-4, with a tentative D call TRBD1 (6 bases). Trimming left V 3 bases short and J 7 bases short, with 20 bases between. Germline values: CDR1 SGHDT, CDR2 YYEEEE. The CDR3 runs 16 residues. CDR3 nucleotide sequence: TGTGCCAGCAGCTCAAAGGGGGACACCCGCACGAACATTCAGTACTTC. Amino acids: CASSSKGDTRTNIQYF.

This clone was seen only a few times. The chain couples TRBV9 to TRBJ1-2; D is uncertain. V was clipped by 0 bases and J by 1 base, with 4 bases between them. The germline V gene encodes CDR1 SGDLS and CDR2 YYNGEE. The CDR3 totals 13 residues. The CDR3 region has the DNA TGTGCCAGCAGCGTAGCCAGTAACTATGGCTACACCTTC. It yields the protein CASSVASNYGYTF.

V is TRBV7-3 and J is TRBJ2-1; 9 bases agree with TRBD2. In germline, CDR1 is SGHTA, CDR2 FQGTGA. This CDR3 spans 13 amino acids. V shed 6 bases, J shed 9 bases, and the junction held 6 bases outside the gene matches. The CDR3 coding sequence is TGTGCCAGCAGTATAGCGGGAGCCGTTGAGCAGTTCTTC. As protein: CASSIAGAVEQFF.

This clone showed up just a few times. V and J are TRBV30 and TRBJ1-6; 8 bases are shared with TRBD1. V dropped 0 bases and J dropped 9; count of bases not matched to a gene: 7. Germline V gene sequence: CDR1 GTSNPN, CDR2 SVGIG (reference sequence). The CDR3 totals 15 residues. CDR3 nucleotides: TGTGCCTGGAGTGTAGGTACAGGGGGAGGTTCACCCCTCCACTTT. Residues: CAWSVGTGGGSPLHF.

The J gene is TRBJ2-5, the V gene TRBV28, with a possible D match to TRBD1 (6 bases). CDR1 is MDHEN, CDR2 SYDVKM, per germline. V was clipped by 3 bases and J by 2 bases, with 22 bases between them. This CDR3 spans 18 amino acids. Written as DNA, the CDR3 is TGTGCCAGCAGTTTTCAGCCAGGGGCCCTCCGAAATCAAGAGACCCAGTACTTC. This sequence encodes CASSFQPGALRNQETQYF. Full variable domain (missing parts from reference TRBV28 and TRBJ2-5): DVKVTQSSRYLVKRTGEKVFLECVQDMDHENMFWYRQDPGLGLRLIYFSYDVKMKEKGDIPEGYSVSREKKERFSLILESASTNQTSMYLCASSFQPGALRNQETQYFGPGTRLLVL.

The gene calls are TRBV4-1 and TRBJ2-1; 9 bases map to TRBD1. CDR1 MGHRA and CDR2 YSYEKL come from the germline V gene. Trimming removed 4 bases from V and 7 bases from J; junction bases left unmatched: 8. CDR3 length: 15 residues. This CDR3 reads CASSRTWTGENEQFF. The DNA of the CDR3 is TGCGCCAGCAGCCGGACCTGGACAGGGGAAAATGAGCAGTTCTTC.

The rearrangement links TRBV27 to TRBJ2-7; 8 nucleotides match TRBD2. The CDR3 totals 13 residues. V shed 3 bases and J 3 bases; nucleotides not matched to a gene: 1. CDR1 is MNHEY, CDR2 SMNVEV, per germline (reference sequence). CDR3: CASSFGGVYEQYF. The DNA for the CDR3 is TGTGCCAGCAGTTTCGGGGGGGTCTACGAGCAGTACTTC.

The chain uses TRBV18 and TRBJ2-3; D is ambiguous. CDR1 and CDR2 (germline): KGHSH, LQKENI. CDR3 length: 14 amino acids. Trimming took 3 bases from V and 2 from J, leaving 9 bases between them. The CDR3 protein is CASSPSDHTDTQYF. DNA of the CDR3: TGTGCCAGCTCACCCAGCGACCACACAGATACGCAGTATTTT.

The chain is built from TRBV6-5 and TRBJ2-7, with 9 positions matching TRBD1. V trimming: 7 bases; J trimming: 4 bases; junction bases outside the gene matches: 5. The CDR3 is 13 amino acids. Germline V gives CDR1 MNHEY, CDR2 SVGAGI. The CDR3 spells CASKAGQGYEQYF. The CDR3 bases are TGTGCCAGCAAGGCGGGACAGGGTTACGAGCAGTACTTC.

CDR3 sequence reads: CASTERYNEQFF. The CDR3 DNA sequence: TGTGCCAGCACGGAGCGCTACAATGAGCAGTTCTTC. The J gene is TRBJ2-1, the V gene TRBV12-3 or TRBV12-4; no definite D call. The CDR3 has 12 amino acids. Deletions cut 7 bases from V and 3 bases from J, with 7 bases between.

The V and J genes are TRBV3-1 (or the pseudogene TRBV3-2) and TRBJ1-2; TRBD1 matches at 8 bases. The germline CDR1 and CDR2 sequences are LGHDT and YNNKEL (reference sequence). With V trimmed by 0 bases and J by 4 bases, 7 bases remained unmatched. The CDR3 totals 16 residues. For the CDR3, the DNA is TGTGCCAGCAGCCAAGATCTTGGACAGGGTGGCTATGGCTACACCTTC. Its translation is CASSQDLGQGGYGYTF.